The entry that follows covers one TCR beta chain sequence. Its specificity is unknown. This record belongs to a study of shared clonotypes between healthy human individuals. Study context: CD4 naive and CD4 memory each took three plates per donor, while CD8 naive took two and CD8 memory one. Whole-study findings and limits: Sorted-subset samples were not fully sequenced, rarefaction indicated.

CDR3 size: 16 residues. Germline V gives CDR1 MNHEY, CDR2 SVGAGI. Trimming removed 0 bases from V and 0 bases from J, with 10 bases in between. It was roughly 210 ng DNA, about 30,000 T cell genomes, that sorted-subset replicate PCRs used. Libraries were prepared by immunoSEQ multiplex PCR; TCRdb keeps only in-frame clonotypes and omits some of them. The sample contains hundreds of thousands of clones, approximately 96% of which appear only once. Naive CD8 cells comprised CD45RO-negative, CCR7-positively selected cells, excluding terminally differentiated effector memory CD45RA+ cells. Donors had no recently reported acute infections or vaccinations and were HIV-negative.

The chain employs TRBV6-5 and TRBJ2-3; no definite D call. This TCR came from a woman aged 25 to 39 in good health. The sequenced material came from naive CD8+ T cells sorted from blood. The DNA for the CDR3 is TGTGCCAGCAGTTACTCTAATTGGGGTAGCACAGATACGCAGTATTTT. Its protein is CASSYSNWGSTDTQYF.